The 24 T cell receptor beta chains below were found in one sample sequenced in a study of T cells in Graves' hyperthyroidism and ophthalmopathy. Amplification yielded TCR beta CDR3 regions, with RNA transcripts as the source. The study used the HTBI primer set for a first-round RT-PCR of the TCR CDR3. MiXCR, applied by TCRdb to the multiplex PCR reads, yields one record per CDR3 protein. This table holds roughly 500,000 distinct CDR3 sequences, roughly a sixth found once. Sequences were obtained from blood. Receptors originate from a woman aged 30 to 39 with Graves' ophthalmopathy.

This clonotype came up many times. The genes are TRBV5-1 and TRBJ1-2; 7 bases are shared with TRBD1. Germline trimming cut 4 bases from V and 6 bases from J; bases unmatched to any gene: 12. There are 15 residues in the CDR3. Germline values: CDR1 SGHRS, CDR2 YFSETQ. The CDR3 DNA reads as TGCGCCAGCAGCACACTAGCGACAGGGAATAATGGCTACACCTTC. Protein sequence: CASSTLATGNNGYTF.

Only a few counts were recorded for this clonotype. The DNA for the CDR3 is TGTGCCAGCAGCTTAGGGCCTGCAGTCTATAACTATGGCTACACCTTC. This sequence encodes CASSLGPAVYNYGYTF. This chain uses TRBV7-9 with TRBJ1-2; D gene ambiguous. V gave up 1 base and J gave up 1 base, with 13 bases separating them. The CDR3 length is 16 residues. From germline, CDR1 is SEHNR and CDR2 FQNEAQ (reference sequence).

This sequence joins TRBV5-4 and TRBJ1-4; perhaps TRBD1 as D (5 bases). V was clipped by 0 bases and J by 4 bases, with 10 bases between them. The CDR3 spans 15 residues. Germline CDR1 reads SGHNT; CDR2 reads YYREEE (reference sequence). CDR3 in amino acids: CASSLGGDDNEKLFF. Written as DNA, the CDR3 is TGTGCCAGCAGCTTGGGGGGCGATGATAATGAAAAACTGTTTTTT.

A few counts support this clonotype. The J gene is TRBJ2-7, the V gene TRBV7-9, with D possibly being TRBD1 (6 bases). CDR3 length equals 13 residues. The germline CDR1 and CDR2 sequences are SEHNR and FQNEAQ (reference sequence). Trimming cost V 10 bases and J 9 bases, with 22 bases left between them. The CDR3 loop is CATRPWGPTGQYF. The CDR3 DNA is TGTGCCACCCGCCCATGGGGCCCGACAGGGCAGTACTTC.

Ten or more counts support this clonotype. The chain has TRBV4-3 and TRBJ1-1; 7 nucleotides match TRBD1. Trimming at V came to 3 bases and at J to 10 bases, leaving 20 bases not matched to a gene. This CDR3 region has 17 residues. In germline, CDR1 is LGHNA, CDR2 YSLEER. CDR3 in amino acids: CASSHSYRQGGPPIAFF. The CDR3 nucleotides are TGCGCCAGCAGCCATTCTTACCGGCAGGGGGGACCTCCAATAGCTTTCTTT.

This clonotype was found many times. V and J are TRBV6-1 and TRBJ1-1, with a possible D match to TRBD1 (6 bases). The V end was cut by 5 bases, the J end by 3 bases, with 16 bases between. Germline CDR1 MNHNS, CDR2 SASEGT. The CDR3 consists of 15 residues. This CDR3 is CASSRRGRYDTEAFF. CDR3 coding DNA: TGTGCCAGCAGTCGCAGGGGACGATATGACACTGAAGCTTTCTTT.

This chain uses TRBV28 with TRBJ2-3; D call uncertain. The CDR3 is 14 residues long. Germline CDR1 reads MDHEN; CDR2 reads SYDVKM. The V and J ends lost 3 bases and 3 bases respectively, with 10 bases between them. The CDR3 loop reads CASSFQSFTDTQYF. In nucleotides, the CDR3 is TGTGCCAGCAGTTTTCAGTCTTTTACAGATACGCAGTATTTT.

In regard to this clonotype: The CDR3 does not end in the conserved phenylalanine or tryptophan, so this is likely a read error. J is TRBJ2-1 and V is TRBV19; 8 bases are a match to TRBD1. Germline V gene data show CDR1 as LNHDA and CDR2 as SQIVND (reference sequence). The CDR3 has 16 residues. The V gene end was trimmed by 4 bases and the J gene end by 3 bases; junction bases not matched to a gene: 8. The CDR3, as DNA: TGTGCCAGTAGTAAGGGACAGGAAAACTTCTACAATGAGCAGTTCCTC. This gives the protein CASSKGQENFYNEQFL.

In this sample, this clonotype turned up many times. The genes are TRBV27 and TRBJ1-1, with D unresolved. The CDR3 loop spans 10 amino acids. Trimming took 5 bases from V and 8 from J, leaving 6 bases between them. Germline V lookup: CDR1 MNHEY, CDR2 SMNVEV (reference sequence). In DNA, the CDR3 is TGTGCCAGCAGTAACCTCGAAGCTTTCTTT. This sequence encodes CASSNLEAFF.

This clonotype was counted a few times. The CDR3 nucleotides read TGTGCCAGTAGCCCCAGGGTTGTTATGAACACTGAAGCTTTCTTT. Translated: CASSPRVVMNTEAFF. The chain links TRBV19 to TRBJ1-1; D perhaps matches TRBD1 (5 bases). The CDR3 length is 15 residues. Germline-derived CDR1 and CDR2 are LNHDA and SQIVND (reference sequence). Trimming removed 6 bases at V and 0 bases at J, with 14 bases between. Variable domain in full (rest from reference TRBV19 and TRBJ1-1): DGGITQSPKYLFRKEGQNVTLSCEQNLNHDAMYWYRQDPGQGLRLIYYSQIVNDFQKGDIAEGYSVSREKKESFPLTVTSAQKNPTAFYLCASSPRVVMNTEAFFGQGTRLTVV.

V is TRBV20-1 and J is TRBJ2-7, with 10 bases matching TRBD2. CDR3 size: 16 residues. V lost 1 base, J lost 4 bases, and 10 bases stayed unmatched. Germline loops: CDR1 DFQATT, CDR2 SNEGSKA (reference sequence). The CDR3 DNA reads as TGCAGTGCTAGAGCCAGCGGGAGGGCCTCCGAATACGAGCAGTACTTC. This codes for CSARASGRASEYEQYF.

The rearrangement joins TRBV7-6 to TRBJ2-5; 10 bases align to TRBD2. The J segment lost 5 bases and the V segment lost 0 bases, leaving 9 bases of the junction unmatched. The CDR3 has 17 residues. From germline, CDR1 is SGHVS and CDR2 FNYEAQ. The DNA of the CDR3 is TGTGCCAGCAGCTTAGCGACAGCGGGGGGGGGAGCGGAGACCCAGTACTTC. This gives the protein CASSLATAGGGAETQYF. Based on the CDR3 plus reference TRBV7-6 and TRBJ2-5, the full variable domain is GAGVSQSPRYKVTKRGQDVALRCDPISGHVSLYWYRQALGQGPEFLTYFNYEAQQDKSGLPNDRFSAERPEGSISTLTIQRTEQRDSAMYRCASSLATAGGGAETQYFGPGTRLLVL.

This clonotype appeared a few times. The chain joins TRBV6-6 to TRBJ2-7, with D unclear. Germline V gives CDR1 MNHNY, CDR2 SVGAGI (reference sequence). The V gene lost 2 bases and the J gene lost 2 bases, with 13 bases spanning the gap. The CDR3 consists of 15 residues. This CDR3 is CASSYRWEEPYEQYF. CDR3 coding DNA: TGTGCCAGCAGTTACCGATGGGAAGAACCCTACGAGCAGTACTTC.

This clonotype has just a few counts. At one end the junction does not follow the germline gene, possibly because of a read error. The genes are TRBV6-2 or TRBV6-3 and TRBJ2-5; 11 bases match TRBD2. The CDR3 is made up of 15 amino acids. From germline, CDR1 is MNHEY and CDR2 SVGEGT. CDR3 in amino acids: CASRVAGGTREPQYF. The CDR3 nucleotides read TGTGCCAGCAGAGTAGCGGGAGGGACAAGAGAGCCCCAGTACTTC.

Ten or more counts support this clonotype. For the CDR3, the DNA is TGTGCCAACTCACAGGGGTTCAATGAGCAGTTCTTC. Translation gives CANSQGFNEQFF. This sequence joins TRBV12-3 or TRBV12-4 and TRBJ2-1, with TRBD1 matching over 7 bases. This CDR3 region has 12 residues. Unmatched junction bases numbered 6, after V lost 10 bases and J lost 6 bases.

The V and J genes are TRBV5-1 and TRBJ1-1; tentative D call: TRBD1 (5 bases). The V and J ends lost 4 bases and 3 bases respectively, with 13 bases between them. The CDR3 spans 14 residues. Germline V CDR1 and CDR2: SGHRS, YFSETQ. CDR3 residues: CASSGGERYTEAFF. The CDR3 DNA is TGCGCCAGCAGCGGGGGAGAAAGGTACACTGAAGCTTTCTTT.

This chain uses TRBV20-1 with TRBJ2-6, with D uncertain. Germline CDR1 DFQATT, CDR2 SNEGSKA (reference sequence). The CDR3 loop spans 17 amino acids. Trimming removed 0 bases from V and 0 bases from J, with 12 bases in between. This CDR3 reads CSARDFRRNSGANVLTF. CDR3 nucleotide sequence: TGCAGTGCTAGAGATTTTCGGCGGAACTCTGGGGCCAACGTCCTGACTTTC.

This clonotype was found many times. The chain couples TRBV20-1 to TRBJ2-1; D is uncertain. V was cut by 1 base and J by 4 bases, with 14 bases left in between. Germline loops: CDR1 DFQATT, CDR2 SNEGSKA (reference sequence). This CDR3 has 15 amino acids. CDR3 protein: CSARVPRTLYNEQFF. CDR3 bases: TGCAGTGCTAGAGTACCCCGGACGCTTTACAATGAGCAGTTCTTC.

This clonotype was counted ten times or more. The chain has TRBV5-1 and TRBJ1-2; weak D call: TRBD1 (5 bases). CDR1 and CDR2 from the germline V gene are SGHRS and YFSETQ. The CDR3 is 13 residues long. With 4 bases removed from V and 7 bases from J, the gap between germline ends came to 14 bases. The CDR3: CASSAQGDRGYTF. The DNA of the CDR3 is TGCGCCAGCAGCGCCCAAGGGGATCGTGGCTACACCTTC.

The rearrangement uses TRBV11-2 and TRBJ1-1; no clear D. The germline gives CDR1 SGHAT, CDR2 FQNNGV. Trimming pared 1 base from V and 0 bases from J, leaving 9 bases between. The CDR3 sequence is 15 residues long. CDR3 nucleotide sequence: TGTGCCAGCAGCTTAGGCGCCAGTTTGAACACTGAAGCTTTCTTT. Amino acids: CASSLGASLNTEAFF.

The V and J genes are TRBV7-3 and TRBJ2-5; tentative D call: TRBD1 (6 bases). The CDR3 is 13 residues long. The V gene's germline CDR1 is SGHTA and CDR2 FQGTGA. The V end was cut by 5 bases, the J end by 3 bases, with 10 bases between. CDR3 loop: CASSPRQEETQYF. CDR3 DNA: TGTGCCAGCAGCCCCCGACAGGAAGAGACCCAGTACTTC.

This clonotype was picked up many times. The chain couples TRBV20-1 to TRBJ2-7; 7 bases match TRBD2. The V and J ends lost 4 bases and 0 bases, in that order; junction bases with no gene match: 6. The length of the CDR3 is 14 residues. Germline V CDR1 and CDR2: DFQATT, SNEGSKA (reference sequence). This CDR3 reads CSAMSGTHSYEQYF. In DNA form, the CDR3 reads TGCAGTGCTATGAGCGGGACCCACTCCTACGAGCAGTACTTC.

The table lists this clonotype with a few counts. The chain links TRBV27 to TRBJ1-5; 10 bases line up with TRBD1. CDR3 size: 16 residues. With 5 bases clipped from V and 7 bases from J, the junction kept 11 bases outside the gene matches. Germline V gives CDR1 MNHEY, CDR2 SMNVEV (reference sequence). CDR3 DNA sequence: TGTGCCAGCAGTCTATACGGGACAGGGGATGTACAGCCCCAGCATTTT. Protein product: CASSLYGTGDVQPQHF.

This clonotype has just a few counts. J is TRBJ2-7 and V is TRBV9; 11 bases agree with TRBD1. Germline V gives CDR1 SGDLS, CDR2 YYNGEE. J lost 3 bases, V lost 0 bases, and 2 bases had no gene match. The CDR3 length is 15 residues. DNA for the CDR3: TGTGCCAGCAGCGTAGGAGGGACAGGGGGCTACGAGCAGTACTTC. It specifies CASSVGGTGGYEQYF.